This T cell receptor beta chain comes out of a study of breast tumors, draining lymph nodes, adjacent tissues. Axillary draining lymph nodes of breast cancer patients supplied the node samples. This clonotype was detected many times. The antigen is not known. Overall study findings and caveats: Luminal-like breast cancer showed significantly greater tumor-nontumor repertoire similarity than basal-like breast cancer did. Data only fit, rather than demonstrated, lymph node origin of most tumor T cells. Tumor repertoires ranked between lymph nodes and nontumor tissue in diversity, with V and J gene preferences. The data were judged consistent with most tumor T cells coming from lymph node and expanding in tumor.

TCRdb processed the multiplex PCR reads anew with MiXCR; each CDR3 protein has one entry. The table shows approximately 180,000 distinct CDR3 sequences, with approximately 33% occurring only once. This clonotype originated in a female donor with breast cancer. Some clones in this sample may be carry-over from other donors' samples. Sequenced input: axillary lymph node tissue.

CDR3 loop: CASSSSGGRTYEQYF. The CDR3 bases are TGTGCCAGCAGTTCGAGCGGGGGCCGAACCTACGAGCAGTACTTC. The rearrangement uses TRBV6-5 and TRBJ2-7, with 8 bases matching TRBD2. The CDR3 spans 15 residues. Germline assignment: CDR1 MNHEY and CDR2 SVGAGI. After removal of 4 bases from V and 2 bases from J, the junction contained 7 bases not matched to a gene.